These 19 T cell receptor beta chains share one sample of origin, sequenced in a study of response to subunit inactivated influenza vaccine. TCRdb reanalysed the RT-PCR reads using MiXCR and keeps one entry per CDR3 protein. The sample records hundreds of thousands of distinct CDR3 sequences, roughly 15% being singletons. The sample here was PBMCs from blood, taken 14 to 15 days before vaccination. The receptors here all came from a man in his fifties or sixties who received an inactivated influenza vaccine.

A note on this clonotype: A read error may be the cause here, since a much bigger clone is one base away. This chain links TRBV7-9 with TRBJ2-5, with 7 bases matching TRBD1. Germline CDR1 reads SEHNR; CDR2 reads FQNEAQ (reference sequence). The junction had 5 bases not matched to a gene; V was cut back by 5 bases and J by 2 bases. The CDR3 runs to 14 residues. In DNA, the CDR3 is TGTGCCAGCAGCGAAGGGACAGCACAAGAGACCCAGTACTTC. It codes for CASSEGTAQETQYF.

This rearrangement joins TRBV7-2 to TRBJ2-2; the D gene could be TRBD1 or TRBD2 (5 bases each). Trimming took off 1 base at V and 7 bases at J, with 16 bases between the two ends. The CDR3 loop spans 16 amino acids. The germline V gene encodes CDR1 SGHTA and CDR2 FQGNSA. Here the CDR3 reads CASSLVQRDPVGELFF. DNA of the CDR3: TGTGCCAGCAGCTTAGTTCAGAGGGACCCTGTCGGGGAGCTGTTTTTT.

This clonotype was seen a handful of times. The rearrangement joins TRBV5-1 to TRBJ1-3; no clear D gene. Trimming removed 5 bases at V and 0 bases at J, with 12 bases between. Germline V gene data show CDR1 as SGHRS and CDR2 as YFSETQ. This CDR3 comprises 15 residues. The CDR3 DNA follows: TGCGCCAGCAGTTATGATTCGGTCTCTGGAAACACCATATATTTT. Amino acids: CASSYDSVSGNTIYF.

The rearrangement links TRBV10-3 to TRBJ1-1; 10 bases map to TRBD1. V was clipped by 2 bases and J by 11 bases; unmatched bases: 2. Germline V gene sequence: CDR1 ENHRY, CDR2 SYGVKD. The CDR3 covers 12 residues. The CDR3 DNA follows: TGTGCCATCAGTGAGGGGACAGGGGAGGCTTTCTTT. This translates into CAISEGTGEAFF.

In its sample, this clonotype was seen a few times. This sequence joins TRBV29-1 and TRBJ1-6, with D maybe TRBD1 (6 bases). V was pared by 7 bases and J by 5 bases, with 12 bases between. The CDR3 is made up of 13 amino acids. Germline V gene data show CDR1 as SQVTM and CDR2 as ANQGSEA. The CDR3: CSARTDNNSPLHF. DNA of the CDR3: TGCAGCGCCCGGACAGACAATAATTCACCCCTCCACTTT.

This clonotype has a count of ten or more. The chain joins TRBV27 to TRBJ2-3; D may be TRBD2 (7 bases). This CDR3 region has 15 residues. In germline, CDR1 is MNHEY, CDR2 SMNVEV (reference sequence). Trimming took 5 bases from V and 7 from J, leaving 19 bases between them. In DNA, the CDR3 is TGTGCCAGCAGTAATCGGGGGGCGCAAGCAAATACGCAGTATTTT. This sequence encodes CASSNRGAQANTQYF.

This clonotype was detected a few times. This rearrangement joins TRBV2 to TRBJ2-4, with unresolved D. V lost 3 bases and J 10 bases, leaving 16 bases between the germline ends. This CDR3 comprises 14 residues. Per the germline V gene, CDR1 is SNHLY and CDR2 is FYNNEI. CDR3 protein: CASSDARSALIQYF. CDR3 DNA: TGTGCCAGCAGTGATGCCCGGTCAGCGTTAATTCAGTACTTC.

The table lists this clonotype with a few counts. In nucleotides, the CDR3 is TGCGCCAGCAGCCAAGAAGGGGTCAGACAGGCCTTCACAGATACGCAGTATTTT. Translated: CASSQEGVRQAFTDTQYF. The chain employs TRBV4-3 and TRBJ2-3, with D possibly TRBD1 on 6 matching bases. The ends were cut back, 0 bases at V and 2 bases at J, with 18 bases in the middle. Germline loops: CDR1 LGHNA, CDR2 YSLEER. The CDR3 is 18 amino acids.

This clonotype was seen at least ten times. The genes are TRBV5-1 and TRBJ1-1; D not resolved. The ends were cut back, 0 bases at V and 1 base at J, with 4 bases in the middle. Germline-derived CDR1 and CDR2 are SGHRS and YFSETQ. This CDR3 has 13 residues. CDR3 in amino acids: CASSLEGNTEAFF. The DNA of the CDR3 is TGCGCCAGCAGCTTGGAGGGGAACACTGAAGCTTTCTTT.

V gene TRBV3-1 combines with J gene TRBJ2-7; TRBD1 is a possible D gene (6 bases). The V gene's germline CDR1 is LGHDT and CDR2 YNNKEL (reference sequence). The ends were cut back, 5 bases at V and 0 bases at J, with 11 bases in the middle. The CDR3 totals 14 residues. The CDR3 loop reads CASSAWDNSYEQYF. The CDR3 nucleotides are TGTGCCAGCAGCGCATGGGACAACTCCTACGAGCAGTACTTC.

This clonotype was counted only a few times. CDR3: CASSQPVAGGELFF. The CDR3, as DNA: TGTGCCAGCAGCCAGCCGGTGGCGGGCGGGGAGCTGTTTTTT. The rearrangement joins TRBV3-1 to TRBJ2-2, with a possible D match to TRBD2 (5 bases). This CDR3 contains 14 residues. Trimming took off 3 bases at V and 7 bases at J, with 12 bases between the two ends. Per germline, CDR1 LGHDT and CDR2 YNNKEL (reference sequence).

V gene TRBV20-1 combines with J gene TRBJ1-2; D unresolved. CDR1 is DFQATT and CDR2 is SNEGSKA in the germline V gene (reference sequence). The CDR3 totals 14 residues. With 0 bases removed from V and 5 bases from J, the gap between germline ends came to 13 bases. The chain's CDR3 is CSARDRRGAYGYTF. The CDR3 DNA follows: TGCAGTGCTAGAGATCGTCGGGGAGCATATGGCTACACCTTC.

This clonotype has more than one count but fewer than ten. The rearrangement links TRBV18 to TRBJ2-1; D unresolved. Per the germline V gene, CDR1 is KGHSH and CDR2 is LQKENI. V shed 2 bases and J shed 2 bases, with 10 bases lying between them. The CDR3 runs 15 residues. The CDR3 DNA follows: TGTGCCAGCTCACCAGGTCAGGTCGCCTACAATGAGCAGTTCTTC. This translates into CASSPGQVAYNEQFF.

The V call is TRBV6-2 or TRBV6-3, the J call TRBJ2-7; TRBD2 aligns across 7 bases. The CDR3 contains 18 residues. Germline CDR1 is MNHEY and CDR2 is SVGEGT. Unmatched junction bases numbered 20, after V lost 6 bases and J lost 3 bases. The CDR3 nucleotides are TGTGCCAGCAGCCCCAGGAGACCCATAGCGGGTGATGGCTACGAGCAGTACTTC. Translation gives CASSPRRPIAGDGYEQYF.

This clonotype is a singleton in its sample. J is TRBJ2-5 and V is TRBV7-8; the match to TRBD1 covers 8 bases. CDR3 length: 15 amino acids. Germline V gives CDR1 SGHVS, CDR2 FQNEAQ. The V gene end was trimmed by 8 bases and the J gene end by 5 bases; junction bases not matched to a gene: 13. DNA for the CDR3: TGTGCCAGCTGCTCACAGGGGGTCCCCGTGGAGACCCAGTACTTC. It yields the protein CASCSQGVPVETQYF.

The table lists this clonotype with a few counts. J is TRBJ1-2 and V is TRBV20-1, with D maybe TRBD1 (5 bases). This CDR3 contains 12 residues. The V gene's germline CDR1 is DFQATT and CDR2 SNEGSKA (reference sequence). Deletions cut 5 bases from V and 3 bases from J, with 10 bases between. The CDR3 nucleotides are TGCAGTGCTGCCAGGGTCGACTATGGCTACACCTTC. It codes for CSAARVDYGYTF.

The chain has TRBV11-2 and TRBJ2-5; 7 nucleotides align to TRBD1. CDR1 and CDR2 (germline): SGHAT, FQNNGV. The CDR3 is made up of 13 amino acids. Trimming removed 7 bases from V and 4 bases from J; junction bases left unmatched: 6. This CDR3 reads CASTEDRAETQYF. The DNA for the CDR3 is TGTGCCAGCACCGAAGACAGGGCAGAGACCCAGTACTTC. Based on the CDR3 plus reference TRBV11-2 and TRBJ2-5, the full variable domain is EAGVAQSPRYKIIEKRQSVAFWCNPISGHATLYWYQQILGQGPKLLIQFQNNGVVDDSQLPKDRFSAERLKGVDSTLKIQPAKLEDSAVYLCASTEDRAETQYFGPGTRLLVL.

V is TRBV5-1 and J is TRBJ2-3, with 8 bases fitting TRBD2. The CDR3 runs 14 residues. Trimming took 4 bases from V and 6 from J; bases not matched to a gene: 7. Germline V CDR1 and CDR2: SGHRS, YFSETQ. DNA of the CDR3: TGCGCCAGCAGCCCCTACGGGGGGGCGGATACGCAGTATTTT. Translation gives CASSPYGGADTQYF.

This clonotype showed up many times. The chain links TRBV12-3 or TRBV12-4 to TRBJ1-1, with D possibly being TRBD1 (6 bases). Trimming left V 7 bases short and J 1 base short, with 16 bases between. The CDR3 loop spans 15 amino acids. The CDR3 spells CASTRGGGGNTEAFF. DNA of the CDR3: TGTGCCAGCACTAGGGGGGGCGGTGGGAACACTGAAGCTTTCTTT.